The sequence of this T cell receptor (beta chain) was determined in a study of human T cells and chemical hapten exposure. This clonotype showed up just a few times. What it binds is not known. Original methodology: Sample TCR totals centred on a median of around 100,000, ranging about 20,000 to 700,000. Each CDR3 protein gets one entry after TCRdb re-called the RACE reads with MiXCR. TCRdb, not the original authors, processed these V and J calls. The sample gives about 80,000 distinct CDR3 sequences, around 9.4% of which show up once; about 1.8% is in the top ten. Findings and caveats of the study: No alteration of TCRs above 1 in 1000 frequency was seen with DPC sensitization.

V was clipped by 6 bases and J by 3 bases, with 15 bases between them. The V gene's germline CDR1 is ENHRY and CDR2 SYGVKD. This CDR3 is built from 16 residues. The time point was: healthy volunteer bleed at 6 weeks. Whole blood that had not been fractionated was the source of extracted total RNA. The sequencing sample was made of whole blood. The genes are TRBV10-3 and TRBJ1-6, with D unresolved. The receptor was isolated from a female donor in good health. Some clones in this sample may be carry-over from other donors' samples. CDR3 residues: CAISNSAGRYNSPLHF. CDR3 nucleotides: TGTGCCATCAGCAATTCCGCCGGGCGCTATAATTCACCCCTCCACTTT.